The clone carrying this T cell receptor (beta chain) was detected a few times. V lost 1 base, J lost 2 bases, and 5 bases stayed unmatched. There are 16 residues in the CDR3. Per germline, CDR1 MNHNY and CDR2 SVGAGI (reference sequence). One entry per CDR3 protein results from TCRdb running MiXCR on the PCR reads. Altogether approximately 20,000 distinct CDR3 sequences are present, under 40% being singletons, with the ten largest covering 6.8%. The sample originates from a study of tumor-infiltrating lymphocytes in oesophageal squamous cell carcinoma. This chain uses TRBV6-6 with TRBJ1-1; TRBD1 matches at 9 bases. Input material: blood. This clonotype originated in a male donor with esophageal squamous cell carcinoma. The CDR3 loop reads CASSYFRDRVNTEAFF. The CDR3 DNA follows: TGTGCCAGCAGTTACTTCAGGGACAGGGTAAACACTGAAGCTTTCTTT.